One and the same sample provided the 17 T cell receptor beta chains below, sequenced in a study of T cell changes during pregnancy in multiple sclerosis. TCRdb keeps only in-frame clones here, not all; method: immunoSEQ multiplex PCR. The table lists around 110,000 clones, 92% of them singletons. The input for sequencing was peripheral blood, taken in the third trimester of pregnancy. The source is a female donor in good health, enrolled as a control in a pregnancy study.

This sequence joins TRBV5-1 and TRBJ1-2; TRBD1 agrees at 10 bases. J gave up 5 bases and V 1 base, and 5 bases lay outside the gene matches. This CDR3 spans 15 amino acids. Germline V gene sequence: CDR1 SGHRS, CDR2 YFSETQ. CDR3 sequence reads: CASSLRQGARYGYTF. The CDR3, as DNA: TGCGCCAGCAGCTTGAGACAGGGGGCGCGATATGGCTACACCTTC. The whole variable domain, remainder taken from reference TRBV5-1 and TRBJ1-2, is KAGVTQTPRYLIKTRGQQVTLSCSPISGHRSVSWYQQTPGQGLQFLFEYFSETQRNKGNFPGRFSGRQFSNSRSEMNVSTLELGDSALYLCASSLRQGARYGYTFGSGTRLTVV.

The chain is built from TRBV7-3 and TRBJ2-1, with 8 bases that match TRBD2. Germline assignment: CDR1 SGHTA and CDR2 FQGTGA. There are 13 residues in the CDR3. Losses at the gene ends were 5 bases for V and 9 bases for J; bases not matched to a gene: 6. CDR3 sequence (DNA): TGTGCCAGCAGCGGCGGGCTAGCGGGTGAGCAGTTCTTC. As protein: CASSGGLAGEQFF.

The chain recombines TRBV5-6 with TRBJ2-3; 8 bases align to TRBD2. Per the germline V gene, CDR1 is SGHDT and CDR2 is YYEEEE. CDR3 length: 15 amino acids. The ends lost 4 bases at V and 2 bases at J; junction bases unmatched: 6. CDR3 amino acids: CASSVKRGYTDTQYF. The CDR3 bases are TGTGCCAGCAGCGTAAAGCGGGGGTACACAGATACGCAGTATTTT. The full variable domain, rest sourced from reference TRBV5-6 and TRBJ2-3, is DAGVTQSPTHLIKTRGQQVTLRCSPKSGHDTVSWYQQALGQGPQFIFQYYEEEERQRGNFPDRFSGHQFPNYSSELNVNALLLGDSALYLCASSVKRGYTDTQYFGPGTRLTVL.

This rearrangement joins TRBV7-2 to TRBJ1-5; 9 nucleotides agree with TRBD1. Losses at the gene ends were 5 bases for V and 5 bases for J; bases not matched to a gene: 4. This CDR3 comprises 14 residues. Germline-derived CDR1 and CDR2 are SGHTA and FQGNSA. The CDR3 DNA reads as TGTGCCAGCAGCCAAACAGGGGGCCATCAGCCCCAGCATTTT. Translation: CASSQTGGHQPQHF.

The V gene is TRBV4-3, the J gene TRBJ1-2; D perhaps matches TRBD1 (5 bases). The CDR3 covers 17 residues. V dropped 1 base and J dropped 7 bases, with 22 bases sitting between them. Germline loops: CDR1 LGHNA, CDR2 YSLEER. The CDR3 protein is CASSQATFLQGDRGYTF. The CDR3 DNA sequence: TGCGCCAGCAGCCAAGCAACATTTCTTCAGGGTGATCGTGGCTACACCTTC.

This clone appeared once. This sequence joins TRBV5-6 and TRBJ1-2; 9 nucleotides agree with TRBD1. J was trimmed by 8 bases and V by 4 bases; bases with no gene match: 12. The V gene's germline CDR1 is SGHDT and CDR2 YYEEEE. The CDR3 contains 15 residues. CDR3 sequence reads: CASSLWTGERGGYTF. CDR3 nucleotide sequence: TGTGCCAGCAGCCTTTGGACAGGGGAAAGAGGCGGCTACACCTTC.

DNA for the CDR3: TGTGCCAGCAGCTACCTACCAACCCGCCAAGAGACCCAGTACTTC. Translating it yields CASSYLPTRQETQYF. V and J are TRBV7-9 and TRBJ2-5; D unresolved. Germline-derived CDR1 and CDR2 are SEHNR and FQNEAQ (reference sequence). The CDR3 covers 15 residues. V was cut by 4 bases and J by 1 base, with 13 bases left in between. The full variable domain, its missing parts supplied by reference TRBV7-9 and TRBJ2-5, is DTGVSQNPRHKITKRGQNVTFRCDPISEHNRLYWYRQTLGQGPEFLTYFQNEAQLEKSRLLSDRFSAERPKGSFSTLEIQRTEQGDSAMYLCASSYLPTRQETQYFGPGTRLLVL.

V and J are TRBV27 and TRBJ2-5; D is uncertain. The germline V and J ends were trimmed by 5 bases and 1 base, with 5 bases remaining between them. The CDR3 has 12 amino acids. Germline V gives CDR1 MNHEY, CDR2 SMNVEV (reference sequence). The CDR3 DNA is TGTGCCAGCAGTCCCCTCCAAGAGACCCAGTACTTC. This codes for CASSPLQETQYF.

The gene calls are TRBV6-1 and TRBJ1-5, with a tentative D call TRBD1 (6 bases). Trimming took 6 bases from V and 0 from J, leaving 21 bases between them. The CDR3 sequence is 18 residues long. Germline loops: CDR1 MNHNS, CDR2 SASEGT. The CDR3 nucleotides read TGTGCCAGCAGGGAAAAGGGTGGGGGCTATTATAGCAATCAGCCCCAGCATTTT. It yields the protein CASREKGGGYYSNQPQHF.

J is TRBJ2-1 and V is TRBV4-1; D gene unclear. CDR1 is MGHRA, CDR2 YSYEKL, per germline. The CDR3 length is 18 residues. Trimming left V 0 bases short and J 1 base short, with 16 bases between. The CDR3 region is CASSQDPTRYGSYNEQFF. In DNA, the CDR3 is TGCGCCAGCAGCCAAGACCCAACTCGATACGGTTCCTACAATGAGCAGTTCTTC.

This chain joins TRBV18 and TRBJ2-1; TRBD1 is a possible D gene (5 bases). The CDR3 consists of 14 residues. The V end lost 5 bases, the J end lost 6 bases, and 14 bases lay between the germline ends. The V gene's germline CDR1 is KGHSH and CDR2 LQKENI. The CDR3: CASSNGAQSNEQFF. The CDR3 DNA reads TGTGCCAGCTCAAATGGGGCTCAATCCAATGAGCAGTTCTTC. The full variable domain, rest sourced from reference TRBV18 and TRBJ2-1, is NAGVMQNPRHLVRRRGQEARLRCSPMKGHSHVYWYRQLPEEGLKFMVYLQKENIIDESGMPKERFSAEFPKEGPSILRIQQVVRGDSAAYFCASSNGAQSNEQFFGPGTRLTVL.

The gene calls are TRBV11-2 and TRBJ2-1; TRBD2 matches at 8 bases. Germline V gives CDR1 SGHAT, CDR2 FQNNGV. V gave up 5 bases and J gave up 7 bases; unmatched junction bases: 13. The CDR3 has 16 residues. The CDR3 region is CASSPSRGGLRNEQFF. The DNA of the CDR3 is TGTGCCAGCAGCCCGAGTCGGGGGGGCCTACGTAATGAGCAGTTCTTC. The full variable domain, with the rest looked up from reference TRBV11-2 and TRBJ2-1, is EAGVAQSPRYKIIEKRQSVAFWCNPISGHATLYWYQQILGQGPKLLIQFQNNGVVDDSQLPKDRFSAERLKGVDSTLKIQPAKLEDSAVYLCASSPSRGGLRNEQFFGPGTRLTVL.

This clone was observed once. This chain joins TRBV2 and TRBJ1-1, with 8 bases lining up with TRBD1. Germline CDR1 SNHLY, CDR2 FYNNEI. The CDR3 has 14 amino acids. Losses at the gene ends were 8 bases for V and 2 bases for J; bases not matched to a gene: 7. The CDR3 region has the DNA TGTGCCAGCGCGGCAACAGGGGGAAACACTGAAGCTTTCTTT. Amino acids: CASAATGGNTEAFF.

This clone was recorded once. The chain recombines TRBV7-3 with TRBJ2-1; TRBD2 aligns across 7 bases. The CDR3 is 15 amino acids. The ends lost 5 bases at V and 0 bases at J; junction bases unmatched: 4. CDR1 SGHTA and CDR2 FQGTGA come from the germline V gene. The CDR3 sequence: CASSPGGSSYNEQFF. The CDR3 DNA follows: TGTGCCAGCAGCCCCGGGGGGAGCTCCTACAATGAGCAGTTCTTC. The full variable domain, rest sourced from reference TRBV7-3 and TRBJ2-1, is GAGVSQTPSNKVTEKGKYVELRCDPISGHTALYWYRQSLGQGPEFLIYFQGTGAADDSGLPNDRFFAVRPEGSVSTLKIQRTERGDSAVYLCASSPGGSSYNEQFFGPGTRLTVL.

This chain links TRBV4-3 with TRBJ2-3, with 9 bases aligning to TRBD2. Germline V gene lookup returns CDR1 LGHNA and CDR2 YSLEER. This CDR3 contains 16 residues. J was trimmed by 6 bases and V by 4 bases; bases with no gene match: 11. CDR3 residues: CASSPGPAGGHDTQYF. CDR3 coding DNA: TGCGCCAGCAGCCCCGGGCCAGCGGGGGGCCACGATACGCAGTATTTT.

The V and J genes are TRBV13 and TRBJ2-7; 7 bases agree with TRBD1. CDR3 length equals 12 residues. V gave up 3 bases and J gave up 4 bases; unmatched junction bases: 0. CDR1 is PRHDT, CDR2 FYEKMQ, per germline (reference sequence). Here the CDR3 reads CASSLTGYEQYF. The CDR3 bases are TGTGCCAGCAGCTTGACAGGGTACGAGCAGTACTTC. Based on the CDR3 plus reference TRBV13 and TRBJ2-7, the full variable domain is AAGVIQSPRHLIKEKRETATLKCYPIPRHDTVYWYQQGPGQDPQFLISFYEKMQSDKGSIPDRFSAQQFSDYHSELNMSSLELGDSALYFCASSLTGYEQYFGPGTRLTVT.

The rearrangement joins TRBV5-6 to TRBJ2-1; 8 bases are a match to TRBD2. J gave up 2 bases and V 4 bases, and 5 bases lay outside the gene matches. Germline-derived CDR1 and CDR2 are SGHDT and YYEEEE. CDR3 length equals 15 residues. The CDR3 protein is CASSPGGGAYNEQFF. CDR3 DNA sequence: TGTGCCAGCAGCCCCGGGGGGGGAGCCTACAATGAGCAGTTCTTC. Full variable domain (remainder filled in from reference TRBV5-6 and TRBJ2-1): DAGVTQSPTHLIKTRGQQVTLRCSPKSGHDTVSWYQQALGQGPQFIFQYYEEEERQRGNFPDRFSGHQFPNYSSELNVNALLLGDSALYLCASSPGGGAYNEQFFGPGTRLTVL.